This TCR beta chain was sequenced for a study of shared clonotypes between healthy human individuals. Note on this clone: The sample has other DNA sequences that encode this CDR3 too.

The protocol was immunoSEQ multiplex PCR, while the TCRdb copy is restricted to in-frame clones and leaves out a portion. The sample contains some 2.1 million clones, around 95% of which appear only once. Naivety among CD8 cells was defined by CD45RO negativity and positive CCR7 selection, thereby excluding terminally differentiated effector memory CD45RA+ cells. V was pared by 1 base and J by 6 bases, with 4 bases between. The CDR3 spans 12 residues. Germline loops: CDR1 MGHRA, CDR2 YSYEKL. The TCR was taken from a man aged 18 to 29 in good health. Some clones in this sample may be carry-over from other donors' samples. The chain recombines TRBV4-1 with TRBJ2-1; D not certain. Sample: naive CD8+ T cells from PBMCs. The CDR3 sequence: CASSQAGNEQFF. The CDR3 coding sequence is TGCGCCAGCAGCCAAGCAGGCAATGAGCAGTTCTTC.